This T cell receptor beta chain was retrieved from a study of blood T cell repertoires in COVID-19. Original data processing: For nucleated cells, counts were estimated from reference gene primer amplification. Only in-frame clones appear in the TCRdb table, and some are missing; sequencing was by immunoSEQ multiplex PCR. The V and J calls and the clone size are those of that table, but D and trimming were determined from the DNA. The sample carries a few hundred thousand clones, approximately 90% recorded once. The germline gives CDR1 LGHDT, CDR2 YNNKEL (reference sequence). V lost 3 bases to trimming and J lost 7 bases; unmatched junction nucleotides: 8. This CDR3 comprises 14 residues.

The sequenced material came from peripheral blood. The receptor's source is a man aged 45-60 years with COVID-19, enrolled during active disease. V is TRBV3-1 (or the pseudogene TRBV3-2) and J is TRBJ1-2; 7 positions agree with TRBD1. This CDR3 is CASSHLTGNGGYTF. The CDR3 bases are TGTGCCAGCAGCCACCTGACAGGGAATGGTGGCTACACCTTC.